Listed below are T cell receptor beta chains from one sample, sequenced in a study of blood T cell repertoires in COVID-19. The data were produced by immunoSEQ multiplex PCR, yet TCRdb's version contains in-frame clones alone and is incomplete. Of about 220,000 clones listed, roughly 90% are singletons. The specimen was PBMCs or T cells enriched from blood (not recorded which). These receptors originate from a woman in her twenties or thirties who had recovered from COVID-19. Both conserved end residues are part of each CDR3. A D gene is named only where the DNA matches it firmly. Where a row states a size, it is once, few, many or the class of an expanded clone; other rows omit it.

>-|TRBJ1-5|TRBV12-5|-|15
CASGLADNSNQPQHF
TGTGCTAGTGGTTTGGCCGACAATAGCAATCAGCCCCAGCATTTT
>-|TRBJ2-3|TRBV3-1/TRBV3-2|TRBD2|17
CASSPTLAGADTDTQYF
TGTGCCAGCAGCCCCACCTTAGCGGGGGCCGACACAGATACGCAGTATTTT
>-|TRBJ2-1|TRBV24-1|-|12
CATSDEYNEQFF
TGTGCCACCAGTGATGAGTACAATGAGCAGTTCTTC
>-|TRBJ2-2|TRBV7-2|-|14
CASSLPGFTGELFF
TGTGCCAGCAGCTTACCAGGGTTCACCGGGGAGCTGTTTTTT
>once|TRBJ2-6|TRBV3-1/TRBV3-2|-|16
CASSQFPRAGANVLTF
TGTGCCAGCAGCCAATTCCCCAGGGCTGGGGCCAACGTCCTGACTTTC
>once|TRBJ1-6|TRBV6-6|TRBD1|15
CASSLEGQQSSPLHF
TGTGCCAGCAGCCTTGAGGGACAGCAAAGTTCACCCCTCCACTTT
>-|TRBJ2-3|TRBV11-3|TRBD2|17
CASSLSLAGGMADTQYF
TGTGCCAGCAGCTTATCCCTAGCGGGCGGCATGGCAGATACGCAGTATTTT
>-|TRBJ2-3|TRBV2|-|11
CASTYQDTQYF
TGTGCCAGCACCTATCAAGATACGCAGTATTTT
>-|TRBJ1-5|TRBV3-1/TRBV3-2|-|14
CTSSQTDSNQPQHF
TGTACCAGCAGCCAGACAGATAGCAATCAGCCCCAGCATTTT
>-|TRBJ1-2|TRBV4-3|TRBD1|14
CASSQVRGNYGYTF
TGCGCCAGCAGCCAAGTCAGGGGGAACTATGGCTACACCTTC
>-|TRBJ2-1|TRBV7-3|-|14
CASSLMSSYNEQFF
TGTGCCAGCAGCTTAATGAGCTCCTACAATGAGCAGTTCTTC
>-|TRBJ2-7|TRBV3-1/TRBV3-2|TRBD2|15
CASSQGRGGVYEQYF
TGTGCCAGCAGCCAAGGCCGCGGGGGGGTTTACGAGCAGTACTTC
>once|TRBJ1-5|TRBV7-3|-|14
CASSGRGSNQPQHF
TGTGCCAGCAGCGGGAGGGGGAGCAATCAGCCCCAGCATTTT
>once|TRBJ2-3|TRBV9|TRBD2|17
CASSVVAGGHGTDTQYF
TGTGCCAGCAGCGTAGTAGCGGGGGGGCATGGCACAGATACGCAGTATTTT
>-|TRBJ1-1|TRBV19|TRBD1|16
CASRIGGTGVNTEAFF
TGTGCCAGTAGAATTGGAGGGACAGGCGTAAACACTGAAGCTTTCTTT
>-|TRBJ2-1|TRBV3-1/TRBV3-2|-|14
CASTPGVGIGEQFF
TGTGCCAGCACTCCAGGGGTGGGTATCGGTGAGCAGTTCTTC
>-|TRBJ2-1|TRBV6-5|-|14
CASSSGTSYNEQFF
TGTGCCAGCAGTTCTGGGACTTCTTACAATGAGCAGTTCTTC
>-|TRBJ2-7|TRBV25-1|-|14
CASSGGTLTYEQYF
TGTGCCAGCAGTGGTGGGACACTCACCTACGAGCAGTACTTC
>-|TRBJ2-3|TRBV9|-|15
CASSPTTLSTDTQYF
TGTGCCAGCAGTCCCACTACCCTCAGCACAGATACGCAGTATTTT
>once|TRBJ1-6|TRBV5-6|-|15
CASSPGLNYNSPLHF
TGTGCCAGCAGCCCGGGACTGAACTATAATTCACCCCTCCACTTT
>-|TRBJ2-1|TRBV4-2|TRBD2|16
CASSRRLAANYNEQFF
TGTGCCAGCAGCCGGAGACTAGCGGCCAACTACAATGAGCAGTTCTTC
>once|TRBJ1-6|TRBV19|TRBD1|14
CASRTGGRSSPLHF
TGTGCCAGTAGAACAGGGGGTAGAAGTTCACCCCTCCACTTT
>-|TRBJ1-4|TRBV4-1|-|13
CASSLPGSEKLFF
TGCGCCAGCAGCCTGCCGGGGAGTGAAAAACTGTTTTTT
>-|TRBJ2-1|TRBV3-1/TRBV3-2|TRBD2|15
CASRNGLVPYNEQFF
TGTGCCAGCAGAAACGGACTAGTCCCCTACAATGAGCAGTTCTTC
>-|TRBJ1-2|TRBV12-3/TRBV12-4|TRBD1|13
CASSLEGARGYTF
TGTGCCAGCAGTTTAGAGGGGGCGCGGGGCTACACCTTC
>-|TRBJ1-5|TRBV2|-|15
CASSDWGGVNQPQHF
TGTGCCAGCAGTGACTGGGGGGGTGTAAATCAGCCCCAGCATTTT
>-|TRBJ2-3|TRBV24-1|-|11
CATQEGDTQYF
TGTGCCACCCAAGAGGGAGATACGCAGTATTTT
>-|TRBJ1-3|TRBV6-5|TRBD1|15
CASKDRGFIRDTIYF
TGTGCCAGCAAGGACAGGGGCTTTATTAGGGACACCATATATTTT
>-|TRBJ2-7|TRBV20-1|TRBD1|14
CSASRTGISYEQYF
TGCAGTGCTAGTAGGACAGGGATCTCCTACGAGCAGTACTTC
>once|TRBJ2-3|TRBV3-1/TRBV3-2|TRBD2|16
CASSPRLAPVADTQYF
TGTGCCAGCAGCCCCCGACTAGCACCCGTTGCGGATACGCAGTATTTT
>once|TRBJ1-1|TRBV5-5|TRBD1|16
CASSLAPGQGNTEAFF
TGTGCCAGCAGCTTGGCACCGGGACAGGGGAACACTGAAGCTTTCTTT
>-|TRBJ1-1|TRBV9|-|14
CASSVDTTNTEAFF
TGTGCCAGCAGCGTAGATACAACGAACACTGAAGCTTTCTTT
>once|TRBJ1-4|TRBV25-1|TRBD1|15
CASSLRGREGEKLFF
TGTGCCAGCAGTTTAAGGGGGCGCGAAGGTGAAAAACTGTTTTTT
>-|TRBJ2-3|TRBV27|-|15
CASPPTGHSTDTQYF
TGTGCCAGTCCTCCTACGGGACACAGCACAGATACGCAGTATTTT
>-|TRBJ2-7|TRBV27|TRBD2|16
CASSWSSGETPYEQYF
TGTGCCAGCAGTTGGTCTAGCGGGGAGACACCGTACGAGCAGTACTTC
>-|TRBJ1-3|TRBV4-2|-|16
CASSQVGGSSGNTIYF
TGTGCCAGCAGCCAAGTGGGGGGGTCATCTGGAAACACCATATATTTT
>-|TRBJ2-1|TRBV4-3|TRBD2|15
CASSHSGLQYNEQFF
TGCGCCAGCAGCCATTCGGGACTACAGTACAATGAGCAGTTCTTC
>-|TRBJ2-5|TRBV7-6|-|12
CASGWVGETQYF
TGTGCCAGCGGATGGGTCGGGGAGACCCAGTACTTC
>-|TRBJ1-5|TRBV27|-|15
CASSRSGVANQPQHF
TGTGCCAGCAGTCGGTCGGGGGTGGCCAATCAGCCCCAGCATTTT
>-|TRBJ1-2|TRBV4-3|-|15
CASSQVVDPWSGYTF
TGCGCCAGCAGCCAAGTTGTCGACCCGTGGAGTGGCTACACCTTC
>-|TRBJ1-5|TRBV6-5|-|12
CASSNTGVPQHF
TGTGCCAGCAGTAATACGGGGGTGCCCCAGCATTTT
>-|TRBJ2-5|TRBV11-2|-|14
CASSLGLQRETQYF
TGTGCCAGCAGCTTAGGTTTGCAGCGAGAGACCCAGTACTTC
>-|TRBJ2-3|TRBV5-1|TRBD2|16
CASAPQAGGIADTQYF
TGCGCCAGCGCACCTCAGGCGGGGGGGATCGCGGATACGCAGTATTTT
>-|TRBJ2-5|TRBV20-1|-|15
CSASRRGASQETQYF
TGCAGTGCTAGTAGGCGGGGCGCTTCCCAAGAGACCCAGTACTTC
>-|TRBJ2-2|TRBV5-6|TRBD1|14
CASSHRGLPGELFF
TGTGCCAGCAGCCACAGGGGGCTCCCCGGGGAGCTGTTTTTT
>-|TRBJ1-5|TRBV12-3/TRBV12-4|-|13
CASSFNRDQPQHF
TGTGCCAGCAGTTTTAACCGGGATCAGCCCCAGCATTTT
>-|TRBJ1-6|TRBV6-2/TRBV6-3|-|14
CASSTGREISPLHF
TGTGCCAGCAGTACGGGCAGGGAAATTTCACCCCTCCACTTT
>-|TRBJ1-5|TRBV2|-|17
CASSLDSMVRSNQPQHF
TGTGCCAGCAGTTTGGACAGCATGGTGCGTAGCAATCAGCCCCAGCATTTT
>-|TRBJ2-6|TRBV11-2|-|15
CASSLFAGGANVLTF
TGTGCCAGCAGCTTATTTGCAGGAGGGGCCAACGTCCTGACTTTC
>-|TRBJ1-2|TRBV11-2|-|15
CASSLGVGQSYGYTF
TGTGCCAGCAGCTTAGGTGTTGGACAGTCCTATGGCTACACCTTC
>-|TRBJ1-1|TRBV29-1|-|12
CSVQTVRTEAFF
TGCAGCGTCCAGACAGTTCGCACTGAAGCTTTCTTT
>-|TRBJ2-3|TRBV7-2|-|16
CASSIPWAARADTQYF
TGTGCCAGCAGCATCCCCTGGGCCGCGCGAGCAGATACGCAGTATTTT
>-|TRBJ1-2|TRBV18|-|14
CASSPRHPVDGYTF
TGTGCCAGCTCACCTAGACACCCGGTAGATGGCTACACCTTC
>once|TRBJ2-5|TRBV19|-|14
CASSIWQNQETQYF
TGTGCCAGTAGTATTTGGCAGAACCAAGAGACCCAGTACTTC
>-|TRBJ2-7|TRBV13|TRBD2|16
CASSLVSGGHSYEQYF
TGTGCCAGCAGCTTAGTTAGCGGGGGCCACTCCTACGAGCAGTACTTC
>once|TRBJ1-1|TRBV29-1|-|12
CSVLRGNTEAFF
TGCAGCGTTCTCAGGGGTAACACTGAAGCTTTCTTT
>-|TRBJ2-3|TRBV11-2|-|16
CASSPRKPYITDTQYF
TGTGCCAGCAGCCCTAGAAAGCCATATATCACAGATACGCAGTATTTT